This T cell receptor (beta chain) comes out of a study of blood T cell repertoires in COVID-19. Repertoires were generated with immunoSEQ multiplex PCR, while TCRdb's copy carries only in-frame clones and drops some. The sample contains more than 110,000 clones, 65% to 90% of which appear only once. This CDR3 contains 20 residues. Germline CDR1 reads MDHEN; CDR2 reads SYDVKM. Between the trimmed V and J ends, which lost 6 bases and 0 bases, there was a span of 24 bases. V gene TRBV28 combines with J gene TRBJ2-6; possible D gene TRBD2, 6 bases. This receptor was identified in a man aged 45-65 years with acute or convalescent COVID-19. The sequenced sample consisted of peripheral blood. The CDR3 spells CASRSRGTSAHVSGANVLTF. The CDR3 nucleotides are TGTGCCAGCAGATCCCGCGGGACCTCAGCTCACGTCTCTGGGGCCAACGTCCTGACTTTC.